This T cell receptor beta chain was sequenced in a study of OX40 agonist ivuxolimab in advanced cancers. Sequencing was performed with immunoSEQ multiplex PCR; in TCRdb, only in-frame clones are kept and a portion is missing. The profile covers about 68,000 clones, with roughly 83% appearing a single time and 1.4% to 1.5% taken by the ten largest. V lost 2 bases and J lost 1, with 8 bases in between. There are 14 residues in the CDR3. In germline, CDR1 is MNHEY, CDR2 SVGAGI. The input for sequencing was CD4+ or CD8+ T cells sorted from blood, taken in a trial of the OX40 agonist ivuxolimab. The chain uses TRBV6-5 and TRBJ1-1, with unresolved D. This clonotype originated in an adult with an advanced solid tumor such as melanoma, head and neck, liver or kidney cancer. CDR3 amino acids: CASSYGVGNTEAFF. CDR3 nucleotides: TGTGCCAGCAGTTACGGGGTGGGGAACACTGAAGCTTTCTTT.